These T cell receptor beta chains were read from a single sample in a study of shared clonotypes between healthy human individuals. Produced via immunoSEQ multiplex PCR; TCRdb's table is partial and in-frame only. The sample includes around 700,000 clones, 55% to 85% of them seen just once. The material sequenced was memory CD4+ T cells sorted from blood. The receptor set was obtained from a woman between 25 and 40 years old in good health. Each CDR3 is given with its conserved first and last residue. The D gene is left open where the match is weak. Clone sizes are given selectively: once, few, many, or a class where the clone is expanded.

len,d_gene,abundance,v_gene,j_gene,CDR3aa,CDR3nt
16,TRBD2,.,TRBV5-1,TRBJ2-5,CASSLEGGPPQETQYF,TGCGCCAGCAGCTTGGAGGGAGGGCCACCCCAGGAGACCCAGTACTTC
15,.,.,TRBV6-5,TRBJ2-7,CASSVEAPVSYEQYF,TGTGCCAGCAGTGTTGAAGCGCCCGTCTCCTACGAGCAGTACTTC
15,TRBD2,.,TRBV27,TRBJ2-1,CAIWRLAGTDNEQFF,TGTGCCATATGGAGATTAGCGGGAACCGACAATGAGCAGTTCTTC
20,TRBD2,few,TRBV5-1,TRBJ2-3,CASSFSGLARIQFGTDTQYF,TGCGCCAGCAGCTTTTCGGGACTAGCGAGAATTCAATTCGGCACAGATACGCAGTATTTT
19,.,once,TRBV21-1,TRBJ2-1,CASSKEEASGRAVYNEQFF,TGTGCCAGCAGCAAAGAGGAGGCTAGCGGGAGGGCCGTGTACAATGAGCAGTTCTTC
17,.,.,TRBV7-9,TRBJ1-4,CASSSRLTASSNEKLFF,TGTGCCAGCAGCTCCCGCCTGACCGCGAGCAGTAATGAAAAACTGTTTTTT
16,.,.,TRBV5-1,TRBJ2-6,CASSLFQGSGANVLTF,TGCGCCAGCAGCTTGTTTCAGGGATCCGGGGCCAACGTCCTGACTTTC
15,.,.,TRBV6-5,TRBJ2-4,CASSPVPGAKNIQYF,TGTGCCAGCTCGCCCGTTCCCGGAGCCAAAAACATTCAGTACTTC
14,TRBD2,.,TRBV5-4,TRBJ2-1,CASSLGGRHGEQFF,TGTGCCAGCAGCTTGGGCGGGAGGCATGGTGAGCAGTTCTTC
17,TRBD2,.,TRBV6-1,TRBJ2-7,CASSEDPGLAGSYEQYF,TGTGCCAGCAGTGAAGATCCGGGACTAGCGGGATCATACGAGCAGTACTTC
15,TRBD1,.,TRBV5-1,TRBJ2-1,CASSPWTGAYNEQFF,TGCGCCAGCAGCCCATGGACAGGGGCTTACAATGAGCAGTTCTTC
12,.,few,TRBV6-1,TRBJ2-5,CASKLRQETQYF,TGTGCCAGCAAATTGAGACAAGAGACCCAGTACTTC
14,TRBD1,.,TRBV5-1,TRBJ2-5,CASSFGTGAVTQYF,TGCGCCAGCAGCTTCGGGACAGGTGCGGTGACCCAGTACTTC
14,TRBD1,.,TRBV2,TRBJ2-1,CASRIGTGNNEQFF,TGTGCCAGCAGGATAGGGACAGGGAACAATGAGCAGTTCTTC
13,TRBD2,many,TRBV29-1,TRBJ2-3,CSTSGPGTDTQYF,TGCAGCACTAGCGGCCCTGGCACAGATACGCAGTATTTT
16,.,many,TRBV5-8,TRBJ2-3,CASTPDGQHAGYTQYF,TGTGCCAGCACGCCCGACGGGCAGCACGCCGGATATACGCAGTATTTT
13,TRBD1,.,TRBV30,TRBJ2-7,CACRPGGIYEQYF,TGTGCCTGCAGACCAGGGGGAATCTACGAGCAGTACTTC
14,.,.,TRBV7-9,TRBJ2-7,CASSLQVGTYEQYF,TGTGCCAGCAGCTTACAAGTCGGCACCTACGAGCAGTACTTC